The 15 T cell receptor beta chains in this list originate from one sample, sequenced in a study of blood T cell repertoires in COVID-19. Sequencing was performed with immunoSEQ multiplex PCR; in TCRdb, only in-frame clones are kept and a portion is missing. The sample has tens of thousands of clones, around 88% seen once. The sequenced material came from peripheral blood. The receptors originated from an older woman with acute or convalescent COVID-19.

The chain couples TRBV6-6 to TRBJ1-5, with a tentative D call TRBD1 (5 bases). Germline-derived CDR1 and CDR2 are MNHNY and SVGAGI (reference sequence). Between the trimmed V and J ends, which lost 3 bases and 8 bases, there was a span of 14 bases. This CDR3 is built from 14 residues. The CDR3 nucleotides are TGTGCCAGCAGTTATTCCGGGCGGGGGGAGCCCCAGCATTTT. This codes for CASSYSGRGEPQHF.

The rearrangement joins TRBV7-8 to TRBJ1-1; no definite D call. Germline V gene lookup returns CDR1 SGHVS and CDR2 FQNEAQ. With 7 bases removed from V and 10 bases from J, the gap between germline ends came to 16 bases. There are 12 residues in the CDR3. CDR3 loop: CASTEVGSRAFF. The CDR3 bases are TGTGCCAGCACGGAGGTCGGAAGTAGAGCTTTCTTT.

This clone has just one count. The J gene is TRBJ2-7, the V gene TRBV28, with 8 bases matching TRBD2. Germline V gives CDR1 MDHEN, CDR2 SYDVKM. The trim removed 4 bases at V and 2 bases at J, leaving 4 bases unmatched. The CDR3 covers 14 residues. The CDR3 protein is CASSSAGATYEQYF. CDR3 nucleotides: TGTGCCAGCAGTTCAGCGGGAGCGACCTACGAGCAGTACTTC.

This clone occurred once. The chain combines TRBV20-1 with TRBJ2-1; weak D call: TRBD2 (5 bases). The CDR3 runs 14 residues. Trimming stripped 3 bases from V and 8 bases from J, with 17 bases between. Germline lookup yields CDR1 DFQATT and CDR2 SNEGSKA (reference sequence). CDR3 nucleotides: TGCAGTGCTAGTAGGGAGTCCGTCGTCTATGAGCAGTTCTTC. Translation: CSASRESVVYEQFF.

The chain has TRBV4-1 and TRBJ1-1; D is undetermined. The V end lost 8 bases, the J end lost 0 bases, and 31 bases lay between the germline ends. The CDR3 is made up of 20 amino acids. Germline CDR1 is MGHRA and CDR2 is YSYEKL. The CDR3 nucleotides read TGCGCCAGCCGGGCGGGCTACGAACGGACGAAGGATTACTTGAACACTGAAGCTTTCTTT. Translation gives CASRAGYERTKDYLNTEAFF.

V gene TRBV6-5 combines with J gene TRBJ2-1; TRBD2 matches 12 bases. The germline CDR1 and CDR2 sequences are MNHEY and SVGAGI. Trimming took 3 bases from V and 8 from J; bases not matched to a gene: 5. The CDR3 loop spans 15 amino acids. The CDR3 DNA reads as TGTGCCAGCAGTTATGTGGGACTAGCGGGTCATGAGCAGTTCTTC. This encodes CASSYVGLAGHEQFF.

This clone was seen a handful of times. This sample also contains other DNA sequences that code for the same CDR3. The J gene is TRBJ2-1, the V gene TRBV3-1 (or the pseudogene TRBV3-2), with TRBD1 matching over 7 bases. The germline V gene encodes CDR1 LGHDT and CDR2 YNNKEL (reference sequence). The V and J ends lost 1 base and 1 base, in that order; junction bases with no gene match: 1. This CDR3 region has 15 residues. The DNA of the CDR3 is TGTGCCAGCAGCCAAGGGGGACAGTCCTACAATGAGCAGTTCTTC. The encoded protein is CASSQGGQSYNEQFF.

This chain connects TRBV27 to TRBJ2-1; TRBD2 matches 7 bases. The CDR3 has 14 amino acids. Germline lookup yields CDR1 MNHEY and CDR2 SMNVEV (reference sequence). The junction had 7 bases not matched to a gene; V was cut back by 6 bases and J by 5 bases. The DNA of the CDR3 is TGTGCCAGCAGATCCGGGACTAACAACAATGAGCAGTTCTTC. Its protein product is CASRSGTNNNEQFF.

This rearrangement joins TRBV5-3 to TRBJ1-1; D remains unclear. TRBV5-3 is filed as an ORF, its function uncertain. This CDR3 comprises 13 residues. V shed 4 bases and J shed 4 bases, with 11 bases lying between them. CDR3 sequence: CARSELLRTEAFF. CDR3 DNA: TGTGCCAGAAGCGAGCTGTTACGCACTGAAGCTTTCTTT.

This rearrangement joins TRBV5-1 to TRBJ1-2, with 7 nucleotides matching TRBD1. The V gene's germline CDR1 is SGHRS and CDR2 YFSETQ. This CDR3 contains 16 residues. With V trimmed by 0 bases and J by 5 bases, 10 bases remained unmatched. The CDR3 region has the DNA TGCGCCAGCAGCTTGGCGCCCGGACAGGTCATGTATGGCTACACCTTC. Its protein product is CASSLAPGQVMYGYTF.

CDR3 in amino acids: CASSIDKGAGGETQYF. In nucleotides, the CDR3 is TGTGCCAGTAGTATAGATAAGGGGGCGGGAGGCGAGACCCAGTACTTC. The chain combines TRBV19 with TRBJ2-5, with D perhaps matching TRBD2 (8 bases). Trimming pared 0 bases from V and 5 bases from J, leaving 16 bases between. Germline CDR1 is LNHDA and CDR2 is SQIVND (reference sequence). The CDR3 contains 16 residues.

The V call is TRBV28, the J call TRBJ2-7; 10 nucleotides match TRBD2. This CDR3 region has 15 residues. Germline V CDR1 and CDR2: MDHEN, SYDVKM. V gave up 6 bases and J gave up 3 bases; unmatched junction bases: 8. The CDR3 DNA sequence: TGTGCCAGCAGCCTTACTAGCGGGAACGACTACGAGCAGTACTTC. Protein product: CASSLTSGNDYEQYF.

This clone was counted between two and nine times. The V gene is TRBV19, the J gene TRBJ1-1, with TRBD1 identical over 9 bases. CDR1 and CDR2 from the germline V gene are LNHDA and SQIVND (reference sequence). The CDR3 spans 16 residues. The junction had 8 bases not matched to a gene; V was cut back by 1 base and J by 5 bases. In nucleotides, the CDR3 is TGTGCCAGTAGTATAGGCCTGACAGGGGGATTTACTGAAGCTTTCTTT. Protein: CASSIGLTGGFTEAFF.

The CDR3 DNA reads as TGCGCCAGCAGCTTGTCGGTCTCTGGAAACACCATATATTTT. Protein sequence: CASSLSVSGNTIYF. The V gene is TRBV5-1, the J gene TRBJ1-3; D is ambiguous. The CDR3 spans 14 residues. Trimming removed 1 base at V and 0 bases at J, with 5 bases between. Germline V gene lookup returns CDR1 SGHRS and CDR2 YFSETQ.

This clone has a single count. This chain uses TRBV6-2 or TRBV6-3 with TRBJ2-5; possibly TRBD1 for D (7 bases). Germline CDR1 and CDR2: MNHEY and SVGEGT. The V gene lost 0 bases and the J gene lost 1 base, with 12 bases spanning the gap. CDR3 size: 16 residues. The CDR3 DNA follows: TGTGCCAGCAGTTACTCCCAGGGGGGAGGCCAAGAGACCCAGTACTTC. Encoded protein: CASSYSQGGGQETQYF.